This T cell receptor beta chain was recovered during a study of cytomegalovirus exposure and HLA in healthy donors. Points from the study as a whole: Researchers counted approximately 160 TCR beta chains as cytomegalovirus-associated.

The data were produced by immunoSEQ multiplex PCR, yet TCRdb's version contains in-frame clones alone and is incomplete. The data hold 98,000 or so clones, with around 82% observed a single time. For this clone: As yet, its antigen is unknown.

V was trimmed by 5 bases and J by 2 bases, leaving 13 bases between them. Germline loops: CDR1 SQVTM, CDR2 ANQGSEA. The CDR3 is 14 residues long. The genes are TRBV29-1 and TRBJ1-3; unclear D gene. This clonotype was obtained from a woman aged 18-35 years in good health and CMV-seronegative. Sequenced sample: PBMCs. CDR3 DNA: TGCAGCGTTCGAGTGCAGGAAGCTGGAAACACCATATATTTT. Translating gives CSVRVQEAGNTIYF.